These T cell receptor beta chains were read from a single sample in a study of radiotherapy plus CTLA-4 blockade in lung cancer. The data were produced by immunoSEQ multiplex PCR, yet TCRdb's version contains in-frame clones alone and is incomplete. Among 70,000 to 95,000 clones listed, approximately 86% were seen once. The starting material was peripheral blood, obtained from a patient treated with radiotherapy plus ipilimumab. The receptor set was obtained from a human donor with non-small cell lung cancer that progressed on radiotherapy plus ipilimumab. CDR3s include the opening cysteine and the closing phenylalanine or tryptophan. D genes are given only for firm matches. Rows give clone size only sometimes, using once, few, many, or a class for an expanded clone.

TRBD1	TRBJ1-2	TRBV30	NA	CAWRGTGEGYGYTF	TGTGCCTGGAGGGGGACAGGGGAAGGCTATGGCTACACCTTC
NA	TRBJ2-3	TRBV6-1	NA	CASSEAQFSTDTQYF	TGTGCCAGCAGTGAAGCGCAGTTTAGCACAGATACGCAGTATTTT
NA	TRBJ2-3	TRBV6-1	NA	CASSERGHTDTQYF	TGTGCCAGCAGTGAAAGAGGCCACACAGATACGCAGTATTTT
NA	TRBJ2-7	TRBV19	NA	CASSQPGHQTEQYF	TGTGCCAGTAGTCAGCCGGGACACCAAACCGAGCAGTACTTC
TRBD1	TRBJ1-5	TRBV18	NA	CASSPLPGGLNQPQHF	TGTGCCAGCTCACCACTTCCAGGGGGACTCAATCAGCCCCAGCATTTT
NA	TRBJ1-5	TRBV28	NA	CASTPTSPQPQHF	TGTGCCAGCACCCCGACCTCTCCCCAGCCCCAGCATTTT
NA	TRBJ1-1	TRBV2	NA	CASSGGLPFGAFF	TGTGCCAGCAGTGGGGGACTGCCTTTCGGGGCTTTCTTT
NA	TRBJ2-3	TRBV27	once	CASSFKGSSTDTQYF	TGTGCCAGCAGTTTTAAGGGATCTAGCACAGATACGCAGTATTTT
NA	TRBJ2-7	TRBV6-6	NA	CASSYAAAGWSYEQYF	TGTGCCAGCAGTTACGCGGCGGCAGGGTGGTCCTACGAGCAGTACTTC
NA	TRBJ1-1	TRBV19	NA	CASQSKGGPRAAEAFF	TGTGCCAGTCAATCAAAGGGGGGGCCCCGGGCCGCTGAAGCTTTCTTT
NA	TRBJ2-1	TRBV27	NA	CASSHYRGGNEQFF	TGTGCCAGCAGTCACTACAGGGGAGGGAATGAGCAGTTCTTC
NA	TRBJ2-5	TRBV7-6	NA	CASSSQETQYF	TGTGCCAGCAGCTCCCAAGAGACCCAGTACTTC